One sample yielded the 19 T cell receptor beta chains listed below, sequenced in a study of blood T cells in healthy people across ages (dated by TCRdb to the mid-2010s). The library was produced with 5' RACE. TCRdb lists the instrument as Illumina HiSeq 2500. The second PCR ran for roughly 7 to 12 cycles and used a J-beta primer mix along with a sample-barcoded 5' primer. In-frame beta chains were kept once TCRdb had trimmed the public reads at Q25 with fastp and called clones with MiXCR. Rows are unified per CDR3 protein, each entry keeping the most common DNA and genes. For this sample there are some 900,000 distinct CDR3 sequences; roughly 48% appear just once. The ten most abundant clones make up roughly 12% of the sample. Sequencing was performed on blood. The receptors stem from a man aged 25 to 40 in good health.

The chain is built from TRBV20-1 and TRBJ2-7, with TRBD2 identical over 14 bases. Germline CDR1 DFQATT, CDR2 SNEGSKA (reference sequence). The CDR3 totals 15 residues. The trim removed 6 bases at V and 2 bases at J, leaving 6 bases unmatched. For the CDR3, the DNA is TGCAGTGCCTCGGGACTAGCGGGGGACGCCTACGAGCAGTACTTC. Protein: CSASGLAGDAYEQYF.

This clonotype has a single count. The J gene is TRBJ1-1, the V gene TRBV7-9; 9 bases map to TRBD1. J gave up 0 bases and V 5 bases, and 13 bases lay outside the gene matches. The CDR3 totals 18 residues. Germline V gene sequence: CDR1 SEHNR, CDR2 FQNEAQ (reference sequence). CDR3 loop: CASSTPTTGGRMNTEAFF. CDR3 DNA sequence: TGTGCCAGCAGCACACCAACGACAGGGGGGAGAATGAACACTGAAGCTTTCTTT.

This clonotype appeared a few times. The CDR3 reads CASTGTGSSYEQYF. In DNA form, the CDR3 reads TGTGCCAGCACCGGGACGGGGAGCTCCTACGAGCAGTACTTC. V and J are TRBV6-5 and TRBJ2-7; D assignment may be TRBD1 or TRBD2 (5 bases each). The CDR3 sequence is 14 residues long. Looked up from germline, CDR1 is MNHEY and CDR2 is SVGAGI. V was cut by 7 bases and J by 0 bases, with 13 bases left in between.

The chain is built from TRBV5-1 and TRBJ1-2; maybe TRBD1 (6 bases). Germline V gives CDR1 SGHRS, CDR2 YFSETQ. This CDR3 is 14 amino acids long. Trimming pared 4 bases from V and 2 bases from J, leaving 12 bases between. The CDR3 region has the DNA TGCGCCAGCAGCCCTGCCGACAGGAACTATGGCTACACCTTC. Translating gives CASSPADRNYGYTF.

Note on this clonotype: The junction departs from germline at one end; a sequencing error may be responsible. The chain's CDR3 is CAVSEEERNEQYF. The CDR3 DNA follows: TGTGCCGTCAGTGAAGAAGAGCGGAATGAGCAGTACTTC. The chain employs TRBV10-3 and TRBJ2-5, with D tentatively TRBD2 (5 bases). The germline gives CDR1 ENHRY, CDR2 SYGVKD. CDR3 length: 13 residues.

In its sample, this clonotype was seen a few times. The rearrangement links TRBV12-3 or TRBV12-4 to TRBJ2-1; 7 nucleotides match TRBD1. The ends lost 9 bases at V and 4 bases at J; junction bases unmatched: 6. This CDR3 spans 13 amino acids. The CDR3 reads CASLDRVYNEQFF. As DNA, the CDR3 is TGTGCCAGTTTAGACAGGGTGTACAATGAGCAGTTCTTC.

The J gene is TRBJ2-1, the V gene TRBV15, with D unresolved. The germline V and J ends were trimmed by 4 bases and 12 bases, with 19 bases remaining between them. The CDR3 is made up of 14 amino acids. The germline gives CDR1 LNHNV, CDR2 YYDKDF (reference sequence). The CDR3 sequence is CATSKPAGTMTQFF. The CDR3 bases are TGTGCCACCAGCAAACCTGCAGGCACAATGACGCAGTTCTTC.

This clonotype has only a few counts. The chain has TRBV27 and TRBJ2-7; D gene unclear. Trimming took 3 bases from V and 0 from J, leaving 9 bases between them. The CDR3 contains 14 residues. Per the germline V gene, CDR1 is MNHEY and CDR2 is SMNVEV (reference sequence). CDR3 residues: CASSLAASSYEQYF. CDR3 DNA: TGTGCCAGCAGTTTGGCGGCCAGCTCCTACGAGCAGTACTTC.

This clonotype appeared a few times. The gene calls are TRBV3-1 and TRBJ2-7, with TRBD2 matching 7 bases. There are 15 residues in the CDR3. V was pared by 2 bases and J by 5 bases, with 9 bases of the junction left unmatched. Germline V CDR1 and CDR2: LGHDT, YNNKEL (reference sequence). CDR3 coding DNA: TGTGCCAGCAGCCAACCTCACGGGGAGGGAGACGAGCAGTACTTC. It yields the protein CASSQPHGEGDEQYF.

The sample holds a few counts of this clonotype. The V call is TRBV2, the J call TRBJ1-4, with D unclear. Germline loops: CDR1 SNHLY, CDR2 FYNNEI. The CDR3 has 16 residues. V was clipped by 3 bases and J by 8 bases, with 19 bases between them. The CDR3 bases are TGTGCCAGCAGTGAGGTATCCACAAGGAGGGAAGAAAAACTGTTTTTT. This gives the protein CASSEVSTRREEKLFF. Using reference TRBV2 and TRBJ1-4 for the parts outside the CDR3, the full variable domain is EPEVTQTPSHQVTQMGQEVILRCVPISNHLYFYWYRQILGQKVEFLVSFYNNEISEKSEIFDDQFSVERPDGSNFTLKIRSTKLEDSAMYFCASSEVSTRREEKLFFGSGTQLSVL.

The chain carries TRBV4-3 and TRBJ1-2, with 7 positions matching TRBD1. This CDR3 comprises 14 residues. The V gene end was trimmed by 4 bases and the J gene end by 3 bases; junction bases not matched to a gene: 5. CDR1 and CDR2 from the germline V gene are LGHNA and YSLEER. CDR3 residues: CASSLDREYYGYTF. The CDR3 region has the DNA TGCGCCAGCAGCCTAGACAGGGAGTACTATGGCTACACCTTC.

CDR3 protein: CASRGGTPYGYTF. CDR3 in DNA: TGTGCCAGCAGGGGGGGTACCCCCTATGGCTACACCTTC. The chain joins TRBV2 to TRBJ1-2, with D perhaps matching TRBD1 (5 bases). The CDR3 sequence is 13 residues long. Germline V gene sequence: CDR1 SNHLY, CDR2 FYNNEI. Trimming cost V 6 bases and J 4 bases, with 12 bases left between them. Combining the CDR3 with reference TRBV2 and TRBJ1-2 gives the whole variable domain EPEVTQTPSHQVTQMGQEVILRCVPISNHLYFYWYRQILGQKVEFLVSFYNNEISEKSEIFDDQFSVERPDGSNFTLKIRSTKLEDSAMYFCASRGGTPYGYTFGSGTRLTVV.

This chain links TRBV30 with TRBJ1-2; D uncertain. V gave up 0 bases and J gave up 3 bases, with 8 bases separating them. This CDR3 contains 13 residues. From germline, CDR1 is GTSNPN and CDR2 SVGIG (reference sequence). CDR3 sequence (DNA): TGTGCCTGGAGTGTGTCGGTGGACTATGGCTACACCTTC. This codes for CAWSVSVDYGYTF.

The chain links TRBV5-5 to TRBJ1-2, with D perhaps TRBD1 (5 bases). The V gene's germline CDR1 is SGHKS and CDR2 YYEKEE (reference sequence). This CDR3 region has 14 residues. V dropped 7 bases and J dropped 4 bases, with 17 bases sitting between them. CDR3 bases: TGTGCCAGCGGGGGACGGGAACTAATCTATGGCTACACCTTC. It translates to CASGGRELIYGYTF.

This clonotype occurred a few times. V gene TRBV28 combines with J gene TRBJ1-2; no reliable D call. In germline, CDR1 is MDHEN, CDR2 SYDVKM. The CDR3 runs to 16 residues. Trimming shortened V by 6 bases and J by 8 bases, and 25 bases separated the two germline ends. CDR3 in DNA: TGTGCCAGCAGCCCCCACCCGGGGTATCGGCCGGAGGGCTACACCTTC. Translated: CASSPHPGYRPEGYTF.

This clonotype was seen more than once but under ten times. The chain links TRBV7-9 to TRBJ2-4, with 10 bases identical to TRBD1. The V gene's germline CDR1 is SEHNR and CDR2 FQNEAQ (reference sequence). This CDR3 is built from 13 residues. The V and J ends lost 5 bases and 8 bases, in that order; junction bases with no gene match: 3. The CDR3 DNA follows: TGTGCCAGCAGCCGCGGACAGGGGGACATTCAGTACTTC. This gives the protein CASSRGQGDIQYF.

As to this clonotype: A read error may explain this, as a much larger clone is one base away. This chain joins TRBV3-1 and TRBJ2-4, with D perhaps matching TRBD2 (5 bases). The J call could be wrong; TRBJ2-7 is a better fit for the DNA end. Germline assignment: CDR1 LGHDT and CDR2 YNNKEL (reference sequence). This CDR3 region has 14 residues. The CDR3 nucleotides are TGTGCCAGCGGCCAAGGTGGACTCTCCTACGAGCAGTACTTC. It is translated as CASGQGGLSYEQYF.

This clonotype has only a few counts. The V and J genes are TRBV28 and TRBJ2-1; D remains ambiguous. The CDR3 is 13 amino acids. Trimming took off 6 bases at V and 8 bases at J, with 14 bases between the two ends. Per germline, CDR1 MDHEN and CDR2 SYDVKM. The DNA for the CDR3 is TGTGCCAGCAGCCAAAGTCCGAGCTATGAGCAGTTCTTC. This translates into CASSQSPSYEQFF.

The chain recombines TRBV15 with TRBJ2-1, with 10 bases fitting TRBD1. The trim removed 3 bases at V and 7 bases at J, leaving 6 bases unmatched. CDR1 and CDR2 (germline): LNHNV, YYDKDF (reference sequence). This CDR3 is built from 15 residues. The CDR3 nucleotides read TGTGCCACCAGCAGTATTGACAGGGGGCTTAATGAGCAGTTCTTC. Translating gives CATSSIDRGLNEQFF.